A single TCR beta chain is shown here with its context. These data come from a study of T-cell reconstitution after alpha-beta-depleted transplantation in children. V lost 7 bases, J lost 5 bases, and 17 bases lay in between. This CDR3 spans 13 amino acids. Germline loops: CDR1 SQVTM, CDR2 ANQGSEA. A TCRbeta library incorporating unique molecular identifiers was prepared. MiXCR, run by TCRdb on the PCR reads, gives a single entry per CDR3 protein. The sample lists around 300,000 distinct CDR3 sequences; approximately 23% were seen once. The TCR sequence derives from a male patient younger than 18 who had a stem cell transplant for acute lymphoblastic leukemia, so the T cells may come from the graft donor. The sequences come from PBMCs, mostly from graft donor cells, collected 180 days after TCRalphabeta/CD19-depleted stem cell transplant. The chain uses TRBV29-1 and TRBJ2-5; D is unresolved. The CDR3: CSGRSGPGETQYF. The CDR3 DNA is TGCAGCGGCCGATCGGGCCCCGGGGAGACCCAGTACTTC.